A selection of T cell receptor beta chains follows, all from one sample in a study of blood T cell repertoires in COVID-19. Using immunoSEQ multiplex PCR, the repertoire was profiled, and TCRdb retains in-frame clones only, with some absent. This sample has some 150,000 clones, with more than 75% found just once. Sample: peripheral blood. The receptors originated from a human donor in a cohort sampled during active COVID-19. Both conserved end residues are trimmed from each CDR3.

TRBV28	TRBJ2-3	ATARGLAGKTDTQY
TRBV7-9	TRBJ1-4	ASSLDSGRKKLF
TRBV5-1	TRBJ1-2	ASSYSGVPQNYGYT
TRBV19	TRBJ1-1	ASIGDKNTEAF
TRBV7-9	TRBJ1-3	ASSRAVSGNTIY
TRBV19	TRBJ1-6	ASTYTRGPLH
TRBV7-9	TRBJ1-2	ASSRGEGPVNYGYT
TRBV29-1	TRBJ1-6	SVRYRERKVGSPLH
TRBV2	TRBJ2-3	ASSTRLLDTQY
TRBV7-3	TRBJ2-7	ASSALGSYEQY
TRBV5-8	TRBJ2-5	ASSFSLVETQY
TRBV7-8	TRBJ1-5	ATKQGRNQPQH
TRBV5-1	TRBJ2-1	ASSTQSGSDEQF
TRBV19	TRBJ2-6	ASTGGAPSGANVLT
TRBV3-1/TRBV3-2	TRBJ1-6	ASSLVGGEGALH
TRBV6-2/TRBV6-3	TRBJ2-6	ASSRDRSGSGANVLT
TRBV7-2	TRBJ1-2	ASSLEGSWDNYGYT
TRBV5-8	TRBJ2-4	ASSPPGDRKNIQY
TRBV18	TRBJ1-6	ASSYGTGGLNSPLH
TRBV29-1	TRBJ1-1	SVPDSLMNTEAF
TRBV24-1	TRBJ2-3	ATSDLGPGGTDTQY
TRBV6-5	TRBJ2-2	ASISGFTGELF
TRBV19	TRBJ2-1	ASSLGTGSEEQF
TRBV3-1/TRBV3-2	TRBJ2-3	ASSLNPLGRESDTQY
TRBV5-8	TRBJ1-2	ASSLETGGYT
TRBV20-1	TRBJ2-2	SASRTGGRTGELF
TRBV2	TRBJ1-2	ASSAQGLGGYT
TRBV4-1	TRBJ1-2	ASSQGVNRGHYGYT
TRBV9	TRBJ1-2	ASSEGVTGSGYT
TRBV24-1	TRBJ2-2	ATSEAGTGGTGELF
TRBV5-6	TRBJ2-5	ASSLVQVGYQETQY
TRBV20-1	TRBJ1-2	SASGAGGSSGYT
TRBV30	TRBJ1-6	AWNAVSYNSPLH
TRBV19	TRBJ1-1	ASTLQLNTEAF
TRBV19	TRBJ1-1	ASSPVDRENTEAF
TRBV6-6	TRBJ1-4	ASSNLKGEKLF
TRBV6-1	TRBJ2-7	ASSDGQGAIEHEQY
TRBV19	TRBJ2-7	ASSIVAEPSYEQY
TRBV15	TRBJ2-3	ATDYSGRPGDTQY
TRBV5-1	TRBJ2-2	ASSSTLAQNTGELF